This entry lists 26 T cell receptor beta chains sequenced from one sample in a study of CD8 T cells in Susac syndrome. Random hexamers were used to reverse transcribe roughly 0.45 to 1 ug of RNA. TCRdb reanalysed the immunoSEQ multiplex PCR reads using MiXCR and keeps one entry per CDR3 protein. The data show 110,000 to 150,000 distinct CDR3 sequences, nearly 97% seen once. Sequenced sample: CD4+ T cells from PBMCs. These receptors came from a human donor with Susac syndrome.

The J gene is TRBJ2-5, the V gene TRBV5-1, with D maybe TRBD2 (5 bases). V lost 8 bases and J lost 5, with 16 bases in between. The CDR3 is made up of 13 amino acids. Germline values: CDR1 SGHRS, CDR2 YFSETQ. The CDR3 loop is CASRGSGGETQYF. The CDR3 DNA reads as TGCGCCAGTCGTGGGAGCGGCGGGGAGACCCAGTACTTC. Together with reference TRBV5-1 and TRBJ2-5, the CDR3 gives the full variable domain: KAGVTQTPRYLIKTRGQQVTLSCSPISGHRSVSWYQQTPGQGLQFLFEYFSETQRNKGNFPGRFSGRQFSNSRSEMNVSTLELGDSALYLCASRGSGGETQYFGPGTRLLVL.

The V and J genes are TRBV20-1 and TRBJ1-1; perhaps TRBD1 as D (6 bases). Between the trimmed V and J ends, which lost 5 bases and 3 bases, there was a span of 10 bases. CDR3 length equals 12 residues. CDR1 is DFQATT, CDR2 SNEGSKA, per germline (reference sequence). CDR3 amino acids: CSAFGQHTEAFF. The CDR3 bases are TGCAGTGCTTTTGGACAGCACACTGAAGCTTTCTTT.

V and J are TRBV6-5 and TRBJ1-2, with 7 positions matching TRBD1. CDR3 size: 19 residues. From germline, CDR1 is MNHEY and CDR2 SVGAGI. The V segment lost 0 bases and the J segment 2 bases; nucleotides outside the gene matches: 15. The CDR3 here is CASSYSISYTGAANYGYTF. Here the CDR3 DNA reads TGTGCCAGCAGTTACTCTATCTCCTACACAGGGGCAGCAAACTATGGCTACACCTTC.

This rearrangement joins TRBV7-8 to TRBJ2-1, with D uncertain. CDR3 length: 15 amino acids. Trimming stripped 1 base from V and 0 bases from J, with 7 bases between. Germline V gene data show CDR1 as SGHVS and CDR2 as FQNEAQ. The CDR3 sequence: CASSLGAASYNEQFF. CDR3 in DNA: TGTGCCAGCAGCTTAGGCGCGGCCTCCTACAATGAGCAGTTCTTC.

The rearrangement uses TRBV20-1 and TRBJ2-2; D may be TRBD2 (5 bases). This CDR3 has 11 residues. Per the germline V gene, CDR1 is DFQATT and CDR2 is SNEGSKA (reference sequence). V dropped 6 bases and J dropped 5 bases, with 7 bases sitting between them. CDR3 amino acids: CSARGTGELFF. In nucleotides, the CDR3 is TGCAGTGCCCGAGGGACCGGGGAGCTGTTTTTT.

The J gene is TRBJ1-2, the V gene TRBV2, with D tentatively TRBD1 (6 bases). The V and J ends lost 4 bases and 6 bases respectively, with 12 bases between them. There are 13 residues in the CDR3. Germline values: CDR1 SNHLY, CDR2 FYNNEI. CDR3 sequence reads: CASSARGGDGYTF. The CDR3 bases are TGTGCCAGCAGTGCTCGGGGGGGCGATGGCTACACCTTC.

The chain is built from TRBV20-1 and TRBJ2-1; a weak D match, TRBD2 (6 bases). Germline CDR1 and CDR2: DFQATT and SNEGSKA (reference sequence). This CDR3 has 15 residues. V lost 1 base to trimming and J lost 0 bases, with 10 bases between them. The CDR3 sequence is CSARVGSGSYNEQFF. DNA for the CDR3: TGCAGTGCTAGAGTCGGTAGCGGCTCCTACAATGAGCAGTTCTTC.

The chain has TRBV29-1 and TRBJ2-5; D is perhaps TRBD2 (7 bases). CDR3 length: 13 residues. The ends were cut back, 8 bases at V and 1 base at J, with 14 bases in the middle. Looked up from germline, CDR1 is SQVTM and CDR2 is ANQGSEA. Here the CDR3 reads CSTPGGLQETQYF. In DNA, the CDR3 is TGCAGCACCCCCGGGGGGCTCCAAGAGACCCAGTACTTC.

This chain connects TRBV4-2 to TRBJ2-5; 15 bases agree with TRBD2. The germline gives CDR1 LGHNA, CDR2 YNFKEQ. The CDR3 spans 19 residues. V gave up 4 bases and J gave up 2 bases; unmatched junction bases: 11. This CDR3 is CASSLGGTSGRFWQETQYF. The CDR3 DNA is TGTGCCAGCAGCCTAGGCGGGACTAGCGGGAGGTTTTGGCAAGAGACCCAGTACTTC.

The gene calls are TRBV29-1 and TRBJ1-4; a weak D match, TRBD1 (6 bases). The CDR3 has 13 residues. The V end was cut by 4 bases, the J end by 8 bases, with 14 bases between. From germline, CDR1 is SQVTM and CDR2 ANQGSEA. This CDR3 is CSVGRGGEEKLFF. In nucleotides, the CDR3 is TGCAGCGTTGGGAGGGGGGGAGAAGAAAAACTGTTTTTT.

The V gene is TRBV5-1, the J gene TRBJ1-1; perhaps TRBD1 as D (6 bases). CDR3 length equals 13 residues. V was trimmed by 4 bases and J by 5 bases, leaving 12 bases between them. Germline V gives CDR1 SGHRS, CDR2 YFSETQ. CDR3 amino acids: CASSPGAATEAFF. The CDR3 nucleotides read TGCGCCAGCAGCCCAGGGGCGGCGACTGAAGCTTTCTTT. The whole variable domain, remainder taken from reference TRBV5-1 and TRBJ1-1, is KAGVTQTPRYLIKTRGQQVTLSCSPISGHRSVSWYQQTPGQGLQFLFEYFSETQRNKGNFPGRFSGRQFSNSRSEMNVSTLELGDSALYLCASSPGAATEAFFGQGTRLTVV.

This chain links TRBV7-3 with TRBJ2-1; 7 positions match TRBD1. The CDR3 totals 14 residues. Germline CDR1 SGHTA, CDR2 FQGTGA. Losses at the gene ends were 5 bases for V and 8 bases for J; bases not matched to a gene: 9. CDR3 sequence: CASSTSTGSHEQFF. In nucleotides, the CDR3 is TGTGCCAGCAGCACCTCGACAGGGTCCCATGAGCAGTTCTTC.

The V call is TRBV2, the J call TRBJ2-1; D is tentatively TRBD1 or TRBD2 (5 bases each). Germline values: CDR1 SNHLY, CDR2 FYNNEI. This CDR3 has 20 residues. Trimming removed 4 bases from V and 0 bases from J, with 25 bases in between. The CDR3 loop is CASSAPGDRMEGRSYNEQFF. The CDR3 DNA sequence: TGTGCCAGCAGTGCACCCGGGGACCGAATGGAAGGACGCTCCTACAATGAGCAGTTCTTC.

This rearrangement joins TRBV13 to TRBJ1-6, with a weak D call TRBD1 (5 bases). This CDR3 is built from 15 residues. Trimming took 1 base from V and 7 from J, leaving 11 bases between them. Germline V gene lookup returns CDR1 PRHDT and CDR2 FYEKMQ (reference sequence). CDR3 in DNA: TGTGCCAGCAGCTTAGAAAGGGGACGGAATTCACCCCTCCACTTT. Protein product: CASSLERGRNSPLHF.

This chain connects TRBV20-1 to TRBJ1-1; TRBD1 might be the D (6 bases). The CDR3 is 13 amino acids. V was pared by 3 bases and J by 0 bases, with 8 bases between. The V gene's germline CDR1 is DFQATT and CDR2 SNEGSKA (reference sequence). CDR3 residues: CSARDSLNTEAFF. CDR3 sequence (DNA): TGCAGTGCTAGGGACAGCCTGAACACTGAAGCTTTCTTT.

The chain uses TRBV9 and TRBJ2-2; tentatively, D is TRBD1 (5 bases). Trimming pared 0 bases from V and 2 bases from J, leaving 8 bases between. The CDR3 length is 15 residues. From germline, CDR1 is SGDLS and CDR2 YYNGEE. CDR3 nucleotide sequence: TGTGCCAGCAGCGTAGAAGGACAAAACACCGGGGAGCTGTTTTTT. Residues: CASSVEGQNTGELFF.

The chain recombines TRBV20-1 with TRBJ2-5; 11 positions agree with TRBD2. After removal of 3 bases from V and 7 bases from J, the junction contained 16 bases not matched to a gene. The CDR3 is made up of 17 amino acids. Germline CDR1 is DFQATT and CDR2 is SNEGSKA (reference sequence). The CDR3 nucleotides read TGCAGTGCTAGTCCCTGGACTAGCGGGTTACCCCGGTTGACCCAGTACTTC. Translated, it gives CSASPWTSGLPRLTQYF.

This clonotype appeared a single time. The V gene is TRBV5-8, the J gene TRBJ2-5, with TRBD1 as a possible D gene (5 bases). Germline V gene data show CDR1 as SGHTS and CDR2 as YDEGEE. The germline V and J ends were trimmed by 4 bases and 4 bases, with 14 bases remaining between them. This CDR3 has 14 amino acids. CDR3 in amino acids: CASSIPDRTETQYF. CDR3 nucleotide sequence: TGTGCCAGCAGCATTCCTGACAGAACAGAGACCCAGTACTTC.

This CDR3 is CASGQGTGGFSEQYF. In nucleotides, the CDR3 is TGCGCCAGCGGTCAGGGGACAGGGGGCTTTTCCGAGCAGTACTTC. The chain has TRBV5-1 and TRBJ2-7; 12 nucleotides match TRBD1. This CDR3 comprises 15 residues. Losses at the gene ends were 7 bases for V and 6 bases for J; bases not matched to a gene: 11. Germline-derived CDR1 and CDR2 are SGHRS and YFSETQ.

This chain connects TRBV19 to TRBJ2-7; 8 bases line up with TRBD2. Germline V gene data show CDR1 as LNHDA and CDR2 as SQIVND (reference sequence). J lost 1 base, V lost 4 bases, and 3 bases had no gene match. CDR3 length: 14 amino acids. The CDR3 sequence: CASSKREYSYEQYF. Here the CDR3 DNA reads TGTGCCAGTAGTAAGCGGGAGTATTCCTACGAGCAGTACTTC.

The rearrangement joins TRBV23-1 to TRBJ2-7; 11 nucleotides agree with TRBD1. TRBV23-1 is assigned to the ORF class and has an uncertain function. Trimming removed 7 bases from V and 1 base from J; junction bases left unmatched: 6. The CDR3 contains 15 residues. The CDR3 is CASTTGQGASYEQYF. For the CDR3, the DNA is TGCGCCAGCACTACCGGACAGGGGGCTTCCTACGAGCAGTACTTC.

The rearrangement joins TRBV9 to TRBJ2-1, with 11 bases aligning to TRBD2. Losses at the gene ends were 0 bases for V and 4 bases for J; bases not matched to a gene: 12. Germline CDR1 and CDR2: SGDLS and YYNGEE. CDR3 length equals 19 residues. The CDR3 protein is CASSVVLAGVYEAYNEQFF. As DNA, the CDR3 is TGTGCCAGCAGCGTAGTACTAGCGGGAGTCTATGAGGCGTACAATGAGCAGTTCTTC.

CDR3 residues: CAIRPQGINYGYTF. CDR3 bases: TGTGCCATCAGACCTCAGGGGATTAACTATGGCTACACCTTC. This chain connects TRBV10-3 to TRBJ1-2, with a possible D match to TRBD1 (6 bases). V dropped 6 bases and J dropped 1 base, with 12 bases sitting between them. This CDR3 has 14 residues. Per germline, CDR1 ENHRY and CDR2 SYGVKD.

The V and J genes are TRBV6-5 and TRBJ2-3, with D unclear. The CDR3 contains 12 residues. Germline V gives CDR1 MNHEY, CDR2 SVGAGI. Trimming pared 5 bases from V and 4 bases from J, leaving 7 bases between. In DNA form, the CDR3 reads TGTGCCAGCAGTCAACGTTCAGATACGCAGTATTTT. This translates into CASSQRSDTQYF.

This chain joins TRBV29-1 and TRBJ2-5; D is ambiguous. The CDR3 has 12 residues. The V and J ends lost 5 bases and 1 base respectively, with 8 bases between them. Germline lookup yields CDR1 SQVTM and CDR2 ANQGSEA. The CDR3 sequence is CSVSQFQETQYF. For the CDR3, the DNA is TGCAGCGTTTCACAGTTCCAAGAGACCCAGTACTTC.

The gene calls are TRBV20-1 and TRBJ2-1; 8 bases map to TRBD1. V shed 5 bases and J 0 bases; nucleotides not matched to a gene: 9. Looked up from germline, CDR1 is DFQATT and CDR2 is SNEGSKA (reference sequence). This CDR3 is 16 amino acids long. DNA of the CDR3: TGCAGTGCTCCCTACAACAGGGGGAGCTCCTACAATGAGCAGTTCTTC. As protein: CSAPYNRGSSYNEQFF.